This TCR beta chain was captured by sequencing in a study of cytomegalovirus exposure and HLA in healthy donors. Findings and caveats of the study: First-cohort TCR clusters tended to co-occur in the roughly 120 validation repertoires, a later analysis found. It was 150 to 200 TCR beta chains that were listed as cytomegalovirus-associated.

As regards this clone: The antigen is unknown.

Sequencing used immunoSEQ multiplex PCR; TCRdb keeps in-frame clones, though not all of them. The data contain 150,000 to 200,000 clones, just under 90% of them singletons. Germline loops: CDR1 SNHLY, CDR2 FYNNEI. V was clipped by 5 bases and J by 3 bases, with 8 bases between them. This CDR3 contains 12 residues. The chain combines TRBV2 with TRBJ2-7; D is ambiguous. This receptor was obtained from a woman aged 18 to 35 in good health and CMV-seropositive. Material: PBMCs. CDR3 coding DNA: TGTGCCAGCAGTCCCGCAGACTACGAGCAGTACTTC. Encoded protein: CASSPADYEQYF.